This TCR beta chain is drawn from a study of T cell repertoires in cytomegalovirus infection. Looking at the study overall: Newly reported HLA-C-restricted and thoroughly characterized HLA-B-restricted CMV epitopes were employed. Matching HLA type, along with CMV infection, was indicated by public TCR beta signatures.

Study results and caveats: Dominating the ex vivo response were HLA-C-restricted CMV-specific TCR beta clonotypes.

This CDR3 region has 15 residues. Trimming removed 1 base from V and 9 bases from J; junction bases left unmatched: 8. One entry per CDR3 protein, called by TCRdb with MiXCR from the reads. The table records 680,000 or so distinct CDR3 sequences, around 35% of them present only once. As regards this clonotype: Its antigen is not identified.

Material: cultured PBMCs, obtained from culture after CMV antigen stimulation. This TCR was recovered from a human donor in good health (CMV status not recorded). Some clones in this sample may be carry-over from other donors' samples. V is TRBV12-3 or TRBV12-4 and J is TRBJ2-1, with TRBD2 matching over 8 bases. The CDR3 region is CASSLEAGAPPEQFF. The CDR3, as DNA: TGTGCCAGCAGTTTAGAAGCGGGGGCCCCCCCTGAGCAGTTCTTC.